The 4 T cell receptor beta chains in this list originate from one sample, sequenced in a study of shared clonotypes between healthy human individuals. The naive CD8 population came from CD45RO-negative cells selected for CCR7, without terminally differentiated effector memory CD45RA+ cells. TCRdb's table, derived via immunoSEQ multiplex PCR, lists solely in-frame clones and lacks some. The repertoire holds hundreds of thousands of clones, with 96% as singletons. Sequencing was carried out using naive CD8+ T cells sorted from blood. These receptors originate from a woman younger than 45 in good health.

The chain combines TRBV28 with TRBJ1-1; TRBD1 matches 7 bases. This CDR3 contains 16 residues. Losses at the gene ends were 2 bases for V and 0 bases for J; bases not matched to a gene: 6. Germline CDR1 is MDHEN and CDR2 is SYDVKM. The CDR3, as DNA: TGTGCCAGCAGTTTACCCGTTGACAGGGTGAACACTGAAGCTTTCTTT. Its translation: CASSLPVDRVNTEAFF.

The genes are TRBV28 and TRBJ1-1; 10 positions agree with TRBD1. Trimming took 3 bases from V and 1 from J; bases not matched to a gene: 2. CDR3 size: 15 residues. CDR1 and CDR2 from the germline V gene are MDHEN and SYDVKM. CDR3 in DNA: TGTGCCAGCAGTTTGGGACAGGGGTGGAACACTGAAGCTTTCTTT. Translation: CASSLGQGWNTEAFF.

The chain uses TRBV4-2 and TRBJ2-7; D possibly corresponds to TRBD2 (6 bases). This CDR3 is 15 amino acids long. V lost 0 bases, J lost 4 bases, and 13 bases lay in between. Germline V CDR1 and CDR2: LGHNA, YNFKEQ. CDR3 region: CASSQDTGGFYEQYF. The CDR3 coding sequence is TGTGCCAGCAGCCAAGATACCGGGGGATTTTACGAGCAGTACTTC.

This chain links TRBV5-6 with TRBJ1-2, with unresolved D. Trimming shortened V by 2 bases and J by 3 bases, and 11 bases separated the two germline ends. The CDR3 is 14 residues long. Per germline, CDR1 SGHDT and CDR2 YYEEEE. DNA of the CDR3: TGTGCCAGCAGCTTTCTGGAAACTGACTATGGCTACACCTTC. It is translated as CASSFLETDYGYTF.